This T cell receptor beta chain was observed in a study of cytomegalovirus exposure and HLA in healthy donors. Findings and limits, study-wide: TRBV6-2, TRBV6-3 and some other V segments were unresolvable in 87-base-pair reads. No immune exposure information besides CMV serostatus was available. Accurate HLA-A and HLA-B prediction from TCR beta sequences was reported for most subjects.

Concerning this clone: Its antigen is still unknown.

Germline lookup yields CDR1 SGHDT and CDR2 YYEEEE. The length of the CDR3 is 13 residues. V lost 0 bases and J lost 8, with 11 bases in between. The donors, nominally healthy at sampling, likely had unrecorded immune exposures. The PCR made use of 60 Vbeta and 13 Jbeta primers. The repertoire was sequenced with immunoSEQ multiplex PCR; TCRdb's copy has only in-frame clones and lacks some. This sample contains 70,000 or so clones. Specimen: PBMCs. The receptor was derived from a boy between 10 and 17 years old in good health and CMV-seronegative. This chain links TRBV5-6 with TRBJ1-1; TRBD1 is a possible D gene (5 bases). The CDR3 spells CASSLAGGGEAFF. CDR3 DNA: TGTGCCAGCAGCTTGGCCGGCGGGGGGGAAGCTTTCTTT.